Presented here are 3 T cell receptor beta chains from one specimen sequenced in a study of cytomegalovirus exposure and HLA in healthy donors. Clones were read by immunoSEQ multiplex PCR, and TCRdb kept only the in-frame ones, dropping some. The sample lists tens of thousands of clones, roughly 94% seen once, with approximately 0.69% in the top ten. Sequencing used PBMCs. These receptors all come from a woman younger than 35 in good health and CMV-seronegative.

This rearrangement joins TRBV19 to TRBJ1-1, with 9 bases identical to TRBD1. J lost 6 bases, V lost 4 bases, and 3 bases had no gene match. From germline, CDR1 is LNHDA and CDR2 SQIVND (reference sequence). This CDR3 contains 13 residues. DNA for the CDR3: TGTGCCAGTAGTACACAGGGGGCGGCTGAAGCTTTCTTT. Protein: CASSTQGAAEAFF.

The J gene is TRBJ1-5, the V gene TRBV9, with a weak D call TRBD1 (5 bases). Germline CDR1 is SGDLS and CDR2 is YYNGEE. Deletions cut 3 bases from V and 7 bases from J, with 11 bases between. This CDR3 is built from 13 residues. The CDR3 DNA is TGTGCCAGCAGCGAGGGAGGGGACCAGCCCCAGCATTTT. Protein sequence: CASSEGGDQPQHF.

This chain uses TRBV9 with TRBJ2-3; tentative D call: TRBD2 (6 bases). V lost 2 bases to trimming and J lost 5 bases, with 12 bases between them. CDR3 length equals 14 residues. The germline CDR1 and CDR2 sequences are SGDLS and YYNGEE. The DNA of the CDR3 is TGTGCCAGCAGCGTGCGGGGTCAGGGAGATACGCAGTATTTT. Translation gives CASSVRGQGDTQYF.